The 26 T cell receptor beta chains below were found in one sample sequenced in a study of control samples from healthy donors and cancer patients. The protocol was immunoSEQ multiplex PCR, while the TCRdb copy is restricted to in-frame clones and leaves out a portion. Of more than 140,000 clones listed, 94% are singletons. The material sequenced was blood. Receptors originate from a man aged 35 to 55 in good health.

The CDR3 region has the DNA TGTGCCAGCAGTGCTAGACTAGCGGTTTACCAAGAGACCCAGTACTTC. Translation gives CASSARLAVYQETQYF. The chain recombines TRBV6-1 with TRBJ2-5, with TRBD2 matching 9 bases. In germline, CDR1 is MNHNS, CDR2 SASEGT. The CDR3 covers 16 residues. V shed 4 bases, J shed 0 bases, and the junction held 6 bases outside the gene matches.

The rearrangement joins TRBV6-5 to TRBJ1-1, with 7 bases matching TRBD1. CDR3 length: 16 amino acids. Germline V gene data show CDR1 as MNHEY and CDR2 as SVGAGI. The trim removed 0 bases at V and 0 bases at J, leaving 4 bases unmatched. The CDR3 region has the DNA TGTGCCAGCAGTTACTCGCCAGGGGGGATGAACACTGAAGCTTTCTTT. It specifies CASSYSPGGMNTEAFF.

A single count supports this clone. The gene calls are TRBV5-6 and TRBJ1-5; D remains ambiguous. V was shortened by 2 bases and J by 4 bases, with 4 bases between the two germline ends. This CDR3 contains 12 residues. Germline CDR1 is SGHDT and CDR2 is YYEEEE. As DNA, the CDR3 is TGTGCCAGCAGCTTCTGGAATCAGCCCCAGCATTTT. It codes for CASSFWNQPQHF.

The chain employs TRBV27 and TRBJ2-7, with TRBD1 matching over 7 bases. J lost 0 bases, V lost 6 bases, and 8 bases had no gene match. Looked up from germline, CDR1 is MNHEY and CDR2 is SMNVEV (reference sequence). The CDR3 is 15 residues long. The CDR3 coding sequence is TGTGCCAGCAGATACGACAGGGCCCTCTCCTACGAGCAGTACTTC. This codes for CASRYDRALSYEQYF.

V and J are TRBV6-5 and TRBJ1-5; D is undetermined. The CDR3 extends over 13 amino acids. The germline gives CDR1 MNHEY, CDR2 SVGAGI. The V gene lost 7 bases and the J gene lost 4 bases, with 11 bases spanning the gap. CDR3 sequence (DNA): TGTGCCAGCACTCCCTCGATAAATCAGCCCCAGCATTTT. This encodes CASTPSINQPQHF.

Here the CDR3 reads CSVGGSNEQFF. As DNA, the CDR3 is TGCAGCGTTGGGGGAAGCAATGAGCAGTTCTTC. This chain joins TRBV29-1 and TRBJ2-1; D unresolved. The CDR3 contains 11 residues. Germline CDR1 and CDR2: SQVTM and ANQGSEA. V shed 4 bases and J shed 6 bases, with 7 bases lying between them.

J is TRBJ1-6 and V is TRBV18, with unresolved D. The germline V and J ends were trimmed by 3 bases and 13 bases, with 10 bases remaining between them. There are 12 residues in the CDR3. Germline V CDR1 and CDR2: KGHSH, LQKENI. CDR3 residues: CASSPNMGPLHF. In DNA, the CDR3 is TGTGCCAGCTCACCCAACATGGGCCCCCTCCACTTT.

The chain joins TRBV15 to TRBJ2-3; 13 bases fit TRBD2. The CDR3 runs 16 residues. The V gene's germline CDR1 is LNHNV and CDR2 YYDKDF (reference sequence). The ends lost 4 bases at V and 4 bases at J; junction bases unmatched: 5. The CDR3 spells CATSTWTSGSADTQYF. The CDR3 DNA sequence: TGTGCCACCAGCACTTGGACTAGCGGGAGTGCAGATACGCAGTATTTT.

The sample holds a few counts of this clone. V is TRBV27 and J is TRBJ1-2, with D hard to call. V was shortened by 4 bases and J by 5 bases, with 11 bases between the two germline ends. In germline, CDR1 is MNHEY, CDR2 SMNVEV (reference sequence). The CDR3 is made up of 13 amino acids. The CDR3 DNA follows: TGTGCCAGCAGTTACTCGGGTTGGTATGGCTACACCTTC. It is translated as CASSYSGWYGYTF.

This chain joins TRBV28 and TRBJ2-4, with 8 bases aligning to TRBD2. V trimming: 6 bases; J trimming: 6 bases; junction bases outside the gene matches: 22. This CDR3 spans 19 amino acids. Germline assignment: CDR1 MDHEN and CDR2 SYDVKM. CDR3 nucleotides: TGTGCCAGCAGGACCGGGCCGTACAGCGGGAGAGGGCTATTAAACATTCAGTACTTC. Protein: CASRTGPYSGRGLLNIQYF.

This clone has only one observation. The J gene is TRBJ1-1, the V gene TRBV6-5; 7 positions match TRBD1. V dropped 6 bases and J dropped 1; count of bases not matched to a gene: 8. There are 15 residues in the CDR3. The germline V gene has CDR1 MNHEY and CDR2 SVGAGI. The CDR3, as DNA: TGTGCCAGCAGGACCCGGGACAGAAGGAACACTGAAGCTTTCTTT. Its protein is CASRTRDRRNTEAFF.

The rearrangement links TRBV7-8 to TRBJ1-4, with D tentatively TRBD1 (5 bases). Germline CDR1 and CDR2: SGHVS and FQNEAQ. The V gene lost 5 bases and the J gene lost 2 bases, with 15 bases spanning the gap. CDR3 length: 16 amino acids. The CDR3 protein is CASSPRTRGTNEKLFF. DNA of the CDR3: TGTGCCAGCAGCCCCCGGACAAGAGGGACTAATGAAAAACTGTTTTTT.

The rearrangement links TRBV4-3 to TRBJ1-3, with 7 bases aligning to TRBD1. Germline V gives CDR1 LGHNA, CDR2 YSLEER. After removal of 0 bases from V and 4 bases from J, the junction contained 6 bases not matched to a gene. CDR3 size: 16 residues. The DNA for the CDR3 is TGCGCCAGCAGCCAAGAAGGACAGGCGAAAGGAAACACCATATATTTT. As protein: CASSQEGQAKGNTIYF.

V and J are TRBV5-1 and TRBJ1-6; no firm D call. Germline CDR1 and CDR2: SGHRS and YFSETQ. Trimming removed 7 bases at V and 1 base at J, with 6 bases between. The CDR3 has 13 residues. The DNA for the CDR3 is TGCGCCAGCGGGAGGTCCTATAATTCACCCCTCCACTTT. Residues: CASGRSYNSPLHF.

The V and J genes are TRBV7-3 and TRBJ1-6; TRBD1 is a possible D gene (5 bases). V was trimmed by 6 bases and J by 8 bases, leaving 11 bases between them. CDR1 and CDR2 from the germline V gene are SGHTA and FQGTGA. There are 13 residues in the CDR3. CDR3 sequence reads: CASSLRRDSPLHF. The CDR3 bases are TGTGCCAGCAGTCTACGCAGGGATTCACCCCTCCACTTT.

This chain links TRBV4-2 with TRBJ1-5; D gene uncertain. Trimming stripped 1 base from V and 10 bases from J, with 8 bases between. Germline V gene data show CDR1 as LGHNA and CDR2 as YNFKEQ. The CDR3 is 12 amino acids. CDR3 protein: CASSQVGQPQHF. The CDR3 nucleotides read TGTGCCAGCAGCCAAGTTGGTCAACCCCAGCATTTT.

The chain has TRBV2 and TRBJ1-2; tentatively, D is TRBD1 (5 bases). CDR3 length: 12 residues. Trimming left V 7 bases short and J 6 bases short, with 12 bases between. CDR1 is SNHLY, CDR2 FYNNEI, per germline. This CDR3 is CASTRGEDGYTF. The CDR3 DNA reads TGTGCCAGCACCCGGGGGGAAGATGGCTACACCTTC. The variable domain in full, with the rest retrieved from reference TRBV2 and TRBJ1-2, is EPEVTQTPSHQVTQMGQEVILRCVPISNHLYFYWYRQILGQKVEFLVSFYNNEISEKSEIFDDQFSVERPDGSNFTLKIRSTKLEDSAMYFCASTRGEDGYTFGSGTRLTVV.

V usage is TRBV5-1 and J usage is TRBJ2-3; 9 positions match TRBD2. The CDR3 has 16 amino acids. Unmatched junction bases numbered 7, after V lost 2 bases and J lost 3 bases. Germline loops: CDR1 SGHRS, CDR2 YFSETQ. The CDR3 loop is CASSLSSGRTTDTQYF. DNA of the CDR3: TGCGCCAGCAGCTTATCGAGCGGGAGGACGACAGATACGCAGTATTTT.

The chain combines TRBV27 with TRBJ2-7; 10 positions agree with TRBD2. CDR1 and CDR2 from the germline V gene are MNHEY and SMNVEV (reference sequence). This CDR3 has 15 amino acids. The J segment lost 2 bases and the V segment lost 6 bases, leaving 7 bases of the junction unmatched. This CDR3 reads CASSTWTSGTYEQYF. CDR3 DNA sequence: TGTGCCAGCAGCACCTGGACTAGCGGAACCTACGAGCAGTACTTC.

This clone was counted a single time. The chain joins TRBV7-9 to TRBJ1-1; no clear D. Germline V lookup: CDR1 SEHNR, CDR2 FQNEAQ (reference sequence). Trimming pared 5 bases from V and 5 bases from J, leaving 9 bases between. This CDR3 is 12 amino acids long. The CDR3 DNA sequence: TGTGCCAGCAGCCGACGCGGAACTGAAGCTTTCTTT. This sequence encodes CASSRRGTEAFF.

This rearrangement joins TRBV4-1 to TRBJ1-2; 7 nucleotides line up with TRBD1. Germline-derived CDR1 and CDR2 are MGHRA and YSYEKL. This CDR3 spans 14 amino acids. Trimming at V came to 3 bases and at J to 0 bases, leaving 1 base not matched to a gene. The CDR3 sequence is CASSHGQANYGYTF. The CDR3 DNA sequence: TGCGCCAGCAGCCACGGACAGGCTAACTATGGCTACACCTTC.

This clone was counted only a few times. CDR3 sequence reads: CASSLQGGNNEKLFF. CDR3 DNA: TGTGCCAGCAGTTTACAGGGGGGGAACAATGAAAAACTGTTTTTT. The chain joins TRBV28 to TRBJ1-4; 7 nucleotides match TRBD1. Germline values: CDR1 MDHEN, CDR2 SYDVKM. Unmatched junction bases numbered 5, after V lost 2 bases and J lost 5 bases. This CDR3 has 15 amino acids.

The chain carries TRBV6-2 or TRBV6-3 and TRBJ2-1; 10 bases map to TRBD1. The CDR3 sequence is 17 residues long. Germline V gene data show CDR1 as MNHEY and CDR2 as SVGEGT. The V and J ends lost 2 bases and 2 bases, in that order; junction bases with no gene match: 6. CDR3 DNA sequence: TGTGCCAGCAGTTACGCCATCGGACAGGGGGCCTACAATGAGCAGTTCTTC. Translation gives CASSYAIGQGAYNEQFF.

The gene calls are TRBV20-1 and TRBJ2-1, with no clear D. The CDR3 is 11 residues long. Per the germline V gene, CDR1 is DFQATT and CDR2 is SNEGSKA (reference sequence). Trimming pared 3 bases from V and 8 bases from J, leaving 8 bases between. CDR3 loop: CSARADDEQFF. Written as DNA, the CDR3 is TGCAGTGCTAGGGCCGACGATGAGCAGTTCTTC.

V and J are TRBV28 and TRBJ1-2, with D possibly matching TRBD1 (5 bases). V shed 7 bases and J shed 7 bases, with 19 bases lying between them. This CDR3 spans 14 amino acids. Per germline, CDR1 MDHEN and CDR2 SYDVKM. The CDR3 DNA is TGTGCCAGCATCCCGGGGACTTTAGGCTTTGGCTACACCTTC. As protein: CASIPGTLGFGYTF.

This chain uses TRBV7-9 with TRBJ1-4; D is uncertain. Germline CDR1 is SEHNR and CDR2 is FQNEAQ (reference sequence). This CDR3 spans 15 amino acids. Trimming took 1 base from V and 5 from J, leaving 11 bases between them. The CDR3, as DNA: TGTGCCAGCAGCTTAGGGGGTATAGGCAATGAAAAACTGTTTTTT. Its translation is CASSLGGIGNEKLFF.